This T cell receptor (beta chain) stems from a study of human thymus T cells. Whole-study results and caveats: Related research examined unrelated individuals and reported that their thymic repertoires overlapped highly. Repertoires from thymus and blood appeared to show biased V and J gene usage.

Here immunoSEQ multiplex PCR was the method, and the copy in TCRdb shows in-frame clones only, minus some. The sample gives tens of thousands of clones, 95% of which show up once; 0.03% to 0.035% is in the top ten. Notes on this clone: Its specificity is unknown.

Resections were taken during corrective heart surgery, and the thymus tissue came from these. Donor material was obtained from healthy Finnish infants undergoing corrective surgery for congenital heart defects. The receptor's source is a girl less than two years old with a congenital heart defect but otherwise immunologically healthy. The sequenced material came from thymus tissue.

CDR3 coding DNA: TGTGCCAGCAGCTTAGATCGTTACAAGGGTGGCTACACCTTC. Translation gives CASSLDRYKGGYTF. V is TRBV11-2 and J is TRBJ1-2; unclear D gene. The CDR3 spans 14 residues. V lost 0 bases and J 7 bases, leaving 12 bases between the germline ends. Germline V lookup: CDR1 SGHAT, CDR2 FQNNGV.